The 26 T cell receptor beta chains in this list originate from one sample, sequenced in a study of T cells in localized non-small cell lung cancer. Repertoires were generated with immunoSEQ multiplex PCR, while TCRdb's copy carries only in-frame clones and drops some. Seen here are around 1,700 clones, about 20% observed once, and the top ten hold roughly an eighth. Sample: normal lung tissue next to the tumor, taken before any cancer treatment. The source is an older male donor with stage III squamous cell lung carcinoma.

The CDR3 DNA reads as TGTGCCAGCAGCTTCATAGCGGGGGTCAATGAGCAGTTCTTC. Translation gives CASSFIAGVNEQFF. J is TRBJ2-1 and V is TRBV11-3; 9 bases align to TRBD2. The CDR3 is 14 amino acids. The V segment lost 3 bases and the J segment 6 bases; nucleotides outside the gene matches: 3. Germline V lookup: CDR1 SGHNT, CDR2 YENEEA.

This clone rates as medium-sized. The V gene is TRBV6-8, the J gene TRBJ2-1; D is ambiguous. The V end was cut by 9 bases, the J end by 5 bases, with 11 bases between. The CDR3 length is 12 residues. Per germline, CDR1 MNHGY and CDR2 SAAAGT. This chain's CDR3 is CASKGWDNEQFF. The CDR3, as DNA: TGTGCCAGTAAAGGCTGGGACAATGAGCAGTTCTTC.

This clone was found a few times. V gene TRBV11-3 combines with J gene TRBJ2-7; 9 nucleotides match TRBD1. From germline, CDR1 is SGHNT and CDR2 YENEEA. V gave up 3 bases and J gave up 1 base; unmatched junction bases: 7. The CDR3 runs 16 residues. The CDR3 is CASSLIGQGISYEQYF. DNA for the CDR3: TGTGCCAGCAGCTTGATCGGACAGGGGATATCCTACGAGCAGTACTTC.

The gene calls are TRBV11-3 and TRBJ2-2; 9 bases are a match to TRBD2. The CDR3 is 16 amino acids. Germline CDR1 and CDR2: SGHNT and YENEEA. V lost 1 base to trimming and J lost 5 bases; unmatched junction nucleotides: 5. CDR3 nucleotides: TGTGCCAGCAGCTTAGTTGCGGGGGGGCAGACCGGGGAGCTGTTTTTT. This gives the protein CASSLVAGGQTGELFF.

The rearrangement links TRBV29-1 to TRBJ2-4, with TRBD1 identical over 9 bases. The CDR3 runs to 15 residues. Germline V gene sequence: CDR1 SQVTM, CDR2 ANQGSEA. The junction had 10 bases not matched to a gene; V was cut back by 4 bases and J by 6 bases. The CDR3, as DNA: TGCAGCGTTGGAGCCGGGACAGGGCAATTAAACATTCAGTACTTC. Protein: CSVGAGTGQLNIQYF. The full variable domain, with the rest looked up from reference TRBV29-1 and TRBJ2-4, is SAVISQKPSRDICQRGTSLTIQCQVDSQVTMMFWYRQQPGQSLTLIATANQGSEATYESGFVIDKFPISRPNLTFSTLTVSNMSPEDSSIYLCSVGAGTGQLNIQYFGAGTRLSVL.

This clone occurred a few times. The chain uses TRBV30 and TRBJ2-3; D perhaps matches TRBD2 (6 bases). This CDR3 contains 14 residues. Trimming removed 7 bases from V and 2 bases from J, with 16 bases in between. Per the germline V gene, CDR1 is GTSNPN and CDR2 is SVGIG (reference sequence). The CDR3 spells CASGGWGYTDTQYF. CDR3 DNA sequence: TGTGCCTCCGGGGGATGGGGTTACACAGATACGCAGTATTTT. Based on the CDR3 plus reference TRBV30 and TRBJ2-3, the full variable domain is SQTIHQWPATLVQPVGSPLSLECTVEGTSNPNLYWYRQAAGRGLQLLFYSVGIGQISSEVPQNLSASRPQDRQFILSSKKLLLSDSGFYLCASGGWGYTDTQYFGPGTRLTVL.

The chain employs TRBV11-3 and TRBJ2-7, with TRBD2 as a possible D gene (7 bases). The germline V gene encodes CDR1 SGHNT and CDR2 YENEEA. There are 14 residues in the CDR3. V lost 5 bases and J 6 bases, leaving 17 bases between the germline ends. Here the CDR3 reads CASSPGAGVREQYF. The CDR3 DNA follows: TGTGCCAGCAGCCCGGGGGCGGGAGTGCGCGAGCAGTACTTC.

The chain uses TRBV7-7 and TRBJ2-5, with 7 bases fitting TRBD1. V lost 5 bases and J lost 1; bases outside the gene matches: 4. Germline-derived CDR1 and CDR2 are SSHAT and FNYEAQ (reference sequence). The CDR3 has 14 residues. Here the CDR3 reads CASSPGQPQETQYF. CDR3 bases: TGTGCCAGCAGCCCGGGACAGCCCCAAGAGACCCAGTACTTC.

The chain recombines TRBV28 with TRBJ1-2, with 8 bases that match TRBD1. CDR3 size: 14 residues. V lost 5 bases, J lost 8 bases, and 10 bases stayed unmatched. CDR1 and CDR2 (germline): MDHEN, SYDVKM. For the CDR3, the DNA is TGTGCCAGCAGTATAAACGACAGGGGCGAGGGCTACACCTTC. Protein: CASSINDRGEGYTF.

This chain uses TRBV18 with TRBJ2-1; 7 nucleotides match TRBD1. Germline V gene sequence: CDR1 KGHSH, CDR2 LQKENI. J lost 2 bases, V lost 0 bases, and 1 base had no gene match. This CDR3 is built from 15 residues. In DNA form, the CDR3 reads TGTGCCAGCTCACCACCAGGGGGCACCTACAATGAGCAGTTCTTC. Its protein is CASSPPGGTYNEQFF.

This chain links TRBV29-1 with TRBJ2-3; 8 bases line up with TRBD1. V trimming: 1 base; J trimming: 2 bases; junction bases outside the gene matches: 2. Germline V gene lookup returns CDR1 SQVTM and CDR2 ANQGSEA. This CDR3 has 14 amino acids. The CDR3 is CSVEGQGYTDTQYF. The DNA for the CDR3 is TGCAGCGTTGAAGGACAGGGGTACACAGATACGCAGTATTTT.

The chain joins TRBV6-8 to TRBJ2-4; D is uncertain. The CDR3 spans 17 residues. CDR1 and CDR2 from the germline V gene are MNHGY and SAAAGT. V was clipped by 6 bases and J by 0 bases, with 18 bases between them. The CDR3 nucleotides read TGTGCCAGCAGCCCTTTCCTAGGCGGTCTAGCCAAAAACATTCAGTACTTC. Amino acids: CASSPFLGGLAKNIQYF.

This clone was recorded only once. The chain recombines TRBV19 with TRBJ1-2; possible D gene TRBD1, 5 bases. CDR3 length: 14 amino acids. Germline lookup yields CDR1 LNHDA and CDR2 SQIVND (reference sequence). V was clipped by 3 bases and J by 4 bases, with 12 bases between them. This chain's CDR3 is CASSIGTDTYGYTF. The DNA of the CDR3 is TGTGCCAGTAGTATTGGTACGGACACCTATGGCTACACCTTC.

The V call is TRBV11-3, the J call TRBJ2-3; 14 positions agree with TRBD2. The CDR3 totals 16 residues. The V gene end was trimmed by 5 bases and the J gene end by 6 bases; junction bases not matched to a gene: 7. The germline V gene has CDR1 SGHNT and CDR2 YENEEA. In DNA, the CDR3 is TGTGCCAGCAGCCCGGGACTAGCGGGAGCAGGTGATACGCAGTATTTT. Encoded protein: CASSPGLAGAGDTQYF.

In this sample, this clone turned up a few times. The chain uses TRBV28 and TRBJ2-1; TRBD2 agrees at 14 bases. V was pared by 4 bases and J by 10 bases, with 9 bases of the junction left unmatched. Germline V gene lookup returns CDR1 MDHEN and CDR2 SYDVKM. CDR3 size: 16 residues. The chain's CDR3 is CASSSPGTSGRYEQFF. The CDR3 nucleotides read TGTGCCAGCAGTTCCCCCGGGACTAGCGGGAGATACGAGCAGTTCTTC.

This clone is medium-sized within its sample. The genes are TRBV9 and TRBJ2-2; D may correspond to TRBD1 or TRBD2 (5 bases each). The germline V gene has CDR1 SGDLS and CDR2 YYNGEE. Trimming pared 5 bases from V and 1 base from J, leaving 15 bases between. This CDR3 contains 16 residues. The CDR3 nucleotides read TGTGCCAGCAGTGCCTTCGGGACCGAGAACACCGGGGAGCTGTTTTTT. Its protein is CASSAFGTENTGELFF.

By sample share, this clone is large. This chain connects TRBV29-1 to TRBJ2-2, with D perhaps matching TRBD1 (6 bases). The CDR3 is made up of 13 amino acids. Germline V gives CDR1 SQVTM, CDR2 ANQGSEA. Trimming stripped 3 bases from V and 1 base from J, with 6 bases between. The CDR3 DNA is TGCAGCGTTGACAGGGGGAACACCGGGGAGCTGTTTTTT. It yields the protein CSVDRGNTGELFF.

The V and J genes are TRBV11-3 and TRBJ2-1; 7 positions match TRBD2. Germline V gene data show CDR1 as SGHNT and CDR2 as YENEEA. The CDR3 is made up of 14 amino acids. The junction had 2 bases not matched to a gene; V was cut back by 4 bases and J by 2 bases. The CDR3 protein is CASSSGTTYNEQFF. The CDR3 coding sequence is TGTGCCAGCAGCTCCGGGACTACCTACAATGAGCAGTTCTTC.

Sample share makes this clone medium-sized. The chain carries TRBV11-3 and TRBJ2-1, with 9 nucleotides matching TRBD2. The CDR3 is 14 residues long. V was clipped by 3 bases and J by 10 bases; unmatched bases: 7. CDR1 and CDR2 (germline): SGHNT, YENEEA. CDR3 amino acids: CASSFGGGAGEQFF. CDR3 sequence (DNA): TGTGCCAGCAGCTTTGGCGGGGGGGCCGGGGAGCAGTTCTTC. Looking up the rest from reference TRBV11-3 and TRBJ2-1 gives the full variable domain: EAGVVQSPRYKIIEKKQPVAFWCNPISGHNTLYWYLQNLGQGPELLIRYENEEAVDDSQLPKDRFSAERLKGVDSTLKIQPAELGDSAVYLCASSFGGGAGEQFFGPGTRLTVL.

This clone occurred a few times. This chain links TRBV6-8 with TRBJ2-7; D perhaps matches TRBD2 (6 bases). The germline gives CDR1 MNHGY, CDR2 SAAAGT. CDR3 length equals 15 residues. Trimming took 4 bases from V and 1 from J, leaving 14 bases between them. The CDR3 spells CASSSYHRESYEQYF. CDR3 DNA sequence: TGTGCCAGCAGTTCCTACCACCGGGAGTCCTACGAGCAGTACTTC.

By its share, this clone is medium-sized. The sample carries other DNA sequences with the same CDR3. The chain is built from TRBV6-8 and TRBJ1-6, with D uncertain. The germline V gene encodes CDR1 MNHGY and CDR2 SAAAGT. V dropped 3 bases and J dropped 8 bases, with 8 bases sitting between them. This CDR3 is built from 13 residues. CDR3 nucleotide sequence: TGTGCCAGCAGTTATCTCGGCGATTCACCCCTCCACTTT. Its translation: CASSYLGDSPLHF.

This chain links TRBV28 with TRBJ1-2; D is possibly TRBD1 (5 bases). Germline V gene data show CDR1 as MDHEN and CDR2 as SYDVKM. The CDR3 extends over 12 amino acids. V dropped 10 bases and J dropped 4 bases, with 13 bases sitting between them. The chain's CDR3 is CATSWGGYGYTF. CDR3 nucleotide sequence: TGTGCCACCAGCTGGGGGGGCTATGGCTACACCTTC.

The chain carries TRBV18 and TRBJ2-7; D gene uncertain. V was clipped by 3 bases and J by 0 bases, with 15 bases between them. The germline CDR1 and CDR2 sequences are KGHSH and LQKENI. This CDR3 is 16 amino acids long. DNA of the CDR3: TGTGCCAGCTCACCCCAGCCCTACCAATCCTCCTACGAGCAGTACTTC. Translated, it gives CASSPQPYQSSYEQYF.

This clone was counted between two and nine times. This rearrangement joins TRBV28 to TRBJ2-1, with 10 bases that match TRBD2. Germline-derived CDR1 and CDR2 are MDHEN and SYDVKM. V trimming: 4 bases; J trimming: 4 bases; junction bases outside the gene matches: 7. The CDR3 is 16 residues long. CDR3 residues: CASSSYLAGEYNEQFF. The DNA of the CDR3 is TGTGCCAGCAGTTCCTATCTAGCGGGGGAGTACAATGAGCAGTTCTTC.

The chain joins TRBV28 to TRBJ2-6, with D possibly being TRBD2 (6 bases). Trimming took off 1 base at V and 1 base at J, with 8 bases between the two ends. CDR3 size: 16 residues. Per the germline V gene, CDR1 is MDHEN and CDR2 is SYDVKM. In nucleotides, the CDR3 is TGTGCCAGCAGTTTATATGGGGGGTCTGGGGCCAACGTCCTGACTTTC. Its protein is CASSLYGGSGANVLTF.

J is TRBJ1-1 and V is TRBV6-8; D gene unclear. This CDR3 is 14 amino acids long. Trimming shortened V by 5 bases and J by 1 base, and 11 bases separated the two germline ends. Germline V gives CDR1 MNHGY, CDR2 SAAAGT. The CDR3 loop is CASSPRTGNTEAFF. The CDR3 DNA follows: TGTGCCAGCAGTCCTCGGACGGGGAACACTGAAGCTTTCTTT.